This record looks at one T cell receptor (beta chain) sequence and its context. Antigen: not known. Donors, healthy HIV-negative adults, lacked recent acute infections or vaccinations. TCRdb's table, derived via immunoSEQ multiplex PCR, lists solely in-frame clones and lacks some. The repertoire consists of around 320,000 clones, with roughly 84% occurring once and the leading ten covering roughly 15%. These data come from a study of shared clonotypes between healthy human individuals. Study context: The study drew on a couple of women and a few men aged 18 to 49 as donors.

This CDR3 spans 11 amino acids. V lost 5 bases and J 11 bases, leaving 12 bases between the germline ends. Germline lookup yields CDR1 MNHEY and CDR2 SMNVEV (reference sequence). Study-level results: In having few donors, the study represented limited genetic and exposure-history diversity.

The sample comprised memory CD8+ T cells sorted from blood. Subset here: CD45RO+ cells pooled with CCR7-negative TemRA cells. This receptor was obtained from a man younger than 35 in good health. This chain connects TRBV27 to TRBJ1-1; possible D gene TRBD1, 6 bases. CDR3 in amino acids: CASSEGGSAFF. The CDR3 DNA reads as TGTGCCAGCAGTGAGGGGGGGTCGGCTTTCTTT.